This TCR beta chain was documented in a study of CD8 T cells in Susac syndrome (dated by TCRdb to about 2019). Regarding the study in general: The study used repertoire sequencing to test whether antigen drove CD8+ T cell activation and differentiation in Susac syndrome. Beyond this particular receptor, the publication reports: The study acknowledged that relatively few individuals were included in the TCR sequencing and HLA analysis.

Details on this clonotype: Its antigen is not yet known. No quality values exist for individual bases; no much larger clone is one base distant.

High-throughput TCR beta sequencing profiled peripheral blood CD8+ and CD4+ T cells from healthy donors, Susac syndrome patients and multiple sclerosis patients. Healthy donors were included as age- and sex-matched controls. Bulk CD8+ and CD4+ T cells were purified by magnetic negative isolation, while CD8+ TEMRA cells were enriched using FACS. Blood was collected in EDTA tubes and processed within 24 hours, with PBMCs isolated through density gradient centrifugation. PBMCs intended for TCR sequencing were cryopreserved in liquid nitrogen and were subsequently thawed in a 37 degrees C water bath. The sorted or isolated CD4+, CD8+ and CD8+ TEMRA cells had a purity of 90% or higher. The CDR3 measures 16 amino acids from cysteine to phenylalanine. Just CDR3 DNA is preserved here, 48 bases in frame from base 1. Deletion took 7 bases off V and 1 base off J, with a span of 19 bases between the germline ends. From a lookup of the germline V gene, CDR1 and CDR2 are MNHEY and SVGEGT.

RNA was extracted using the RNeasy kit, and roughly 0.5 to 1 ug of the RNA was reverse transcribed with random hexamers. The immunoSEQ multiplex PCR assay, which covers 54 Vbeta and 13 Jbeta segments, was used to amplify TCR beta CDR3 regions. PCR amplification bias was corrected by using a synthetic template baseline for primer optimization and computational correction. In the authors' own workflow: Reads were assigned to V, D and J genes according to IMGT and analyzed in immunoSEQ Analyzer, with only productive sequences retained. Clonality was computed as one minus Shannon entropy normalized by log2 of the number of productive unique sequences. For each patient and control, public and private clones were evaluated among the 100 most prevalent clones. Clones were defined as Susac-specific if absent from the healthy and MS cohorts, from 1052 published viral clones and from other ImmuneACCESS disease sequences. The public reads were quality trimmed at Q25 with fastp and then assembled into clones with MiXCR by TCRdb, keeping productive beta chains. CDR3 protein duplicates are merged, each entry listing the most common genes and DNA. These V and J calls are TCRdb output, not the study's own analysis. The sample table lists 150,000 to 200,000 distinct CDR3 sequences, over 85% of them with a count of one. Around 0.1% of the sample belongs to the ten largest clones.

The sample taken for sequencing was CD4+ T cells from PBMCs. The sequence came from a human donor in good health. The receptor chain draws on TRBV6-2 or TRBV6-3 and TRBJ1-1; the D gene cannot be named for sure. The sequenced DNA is TGTGCCAGCACTCTACTAGGGAACACTCCGAACACTGAAGCTTTCTTT. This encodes CASTLLGNTPNTEAFF.